This TCR beta chain was obtained from a study of technical replicates of blood from several donors. Assay used: immunoSEQ multiplex PCR; TCRdb lists only in-frame clones, some missing. The sample includes tens of thousands of clones, roughly 98% seen only once; the top ten take approximately 0.14%. Germline V gene lookup returns CDR1 SGHRS and CDR2 YFSETQ. V trimming: 5 bases; J trimming: 4 bases; junction bases outside the gene matches: 5. The CDR3 loop spans 14 amino acids. The sequencing input was T cells isolated from PBMCs. V is TRBV5-1 and J is TRBJ2-3; 9 positions agree with TRBD2. The origin of this receptor is a human donor in good health. The CDR3 sequence is CASSDAGGSDTQYF. The CDR3 DNA is TGCGCCAGCAGTGACGCGGGGGGGTCAGATACGCAGTATTTT.